Below, 21 T cell receptor beta chains from the same sample are listed, as sequenced in a study of Graves' ophthalmopathy and Graves' hyperthyroidism. RNA transcripts yielded amplified TCR beta CDR3 regions. An opening RT-PCR round employed HTBI primers and preceded a second-round multiplex PCR. One entry per CDR3 protein, called by TCRdb with MiXCR from the multiplex PCR reads. The table has a few hundred thousand distinct CDR3 sequences, 35% to 40% seen once. The specimen sequenced was peripheral blood or thyroid tissue (not recorded which). Every receptor here comes from an adult man with Graves' hyperthyroidism.

The CDR3 sequence: CASSPPSATGELFF. The DNA of the CDR3 is TGTGCCAGCTCACCACCGTCCGCCACCGGGGAGCTGTTTTTT. This chain connects TRBV12-3 or TRBV12-4 to TRBJ2-2; D is ambiguous. V was clipped by 8 bases and J by 4 bases, with 14 bases between them. The CDR3 extends over 14 amino acids.

V usage is TRBV2 and J usage is TRBJ2-5, with 8 nucleotides matching TRBD1. V gave up 7 bases and J gave up 1 base; unmatched junction bases: 11. The germline CDR1 and CDR2 sequences are SNHLY and FYNNEI. The CDR3 is 16 residues long. In DNA form, the CDR3 reads TGTGCCAGCAAGGCCGGGACAGGTTTGCGCCAAGAGACCCAGTACTTC. This codes for CASKAGTGLRQETQYF.

The chain uses TRBV20-1 and TRBJ1-6, with D perhaps matching TRBD1 (6 bases). The V end was cut by 0 bases, the J end by 10 bases, with 22 bases between. Germline assignment: CDR1 DFQATT and CDR2 SNEGSKA (reference sequence). This CDR3 spans 17 amino acids. The CDR3 DNA reads TGCAGTGCTAGAGATCAATGGTCTGGGGGCGAGGGGTCACCCCTCCACTTT. Its protein is CSARDQWSGGEGSPLHF.

The chain combines TRBV7-3 with TRBJ1-2; 8 bases agree with TRBD1. This CDR3 region has 15 residues. V was clipped by 4 bases and J by 2 bases; unmatched bases: 6. Germline V gene lookup returns CDR1 SGHTA and CDR2 FQGTGA. CDR3 region: CASSYDRGPNYGYTF. The CDR3 region has the DNA TGTGCCAGCAGCTACGACAGGGGTCCAAACTATGGCTACACCTTC.

This clonotype was seen repeatedly, ten times or more. This CDR3 is CASSVGTDRETQYF. CDR3 DNA sequence: TGTGCCAGCAGCGTCGGGACCGACCGGGAGACCCAGTACTTC. The rearrangement uses TRBV7-8 and TRBJ2-5; D is possibly TRBD1 or TRBD2 (5 bases each). This CDR3 is built from 14 residues. Germline CDR1 and CDR2: SGHVS and FQNEAQ. V was trimmed by 5 bases and J by 5 bases, leaving 15 bases between them. Full variable domain (missing parts from reference TRBV7-8 and TRBJ2-5): GAGVSQSPRYKVAKRGQDVALRCDPISGHVSLFWYQQALGQGPEFLTYFQNEAQLDKSGLPSDRFFAERPEGSVSTLKIQRTQQEDSAVYLCASSVGTDRETQYFGPGTRLLVL.

With regard to this clonotype: Germline is not matched at one junction end, which may reflect a read error. The rearrangement links TRBV10-3 to TRBJ1-2, with D tentatively TRBD1 (5 bases). The CDR3 loop spans 12 amino acids. Germline lookup yields CDR1 ENHRY and CDR2 SYGVKD. DNA of the CDR3: TGTGCTATCAGACAGAACAACTATGGCTACACCTTC. Encoded protein: CAIRQNNYGYTF.

This clonotype appeared many times. J is TRBJ1-3 and V is TRBV7-9; 7 nucleotides match TRBD1. The germline gives CDR1 SEHNR, CDR2 FQNEAQ (reference sequence). The CDR3 is made up of 15 amino acids. The junction had 6 bases not matched to a gene; V was cut back by 5 bases and J by 2 bases. The CDR3 DNA reads TGTGCCAGCAGCCCTACAGGGGATGCTGGAAACACCATATATTTT. This sequence encodes CASSPTGDAGNTIYF.

The rearrangement joins TRBV24-1 to TRBJ2-1; D unresolved. Germline V lookup: CDR1 KGHDR, CDR2 SFDVKD. V lost 5 bases and J 5 bases, leaving 3 bases between the germline ends. This CDR3 has 11 residues. DNA of the CDR3: TGTGCCACCAGTGGGAACAATGAGCAGTTCTTC. This translates into CATSGNNEQFF.

This chain links TRBV7-2 with TRBJ1-1, with D possibly being TRBD1 (6 bases). Germline V CDR1 and CDR2: SGHTA, FQGNSA. The V and J ends lost 4 bases and 12 bases respectively, with 12 bases between them. This CDR3 is 11 amino acids long. The CDR3 region is CASSWGGATFF. The CDR3 DNA sequence: TGTGCCAGCAGCTGGGGGGGGGCGACTTTCTTT.

This chain uses TRBV20-1 with TRBJ2-5, with 10 bases lining up with TRBD2. Matching the DNA end better, TRBJ2-1 makes the J call doubtful. The CDR3 consists of 14 residues. The germline V gene has CDR1 DFQATT and CDR2 SNEGSKA (reference sequence). Here the CDR3 DNA reads TGCAGTGCTAGCGGCCTAGCGGGAGACAATGAGCAGTTCTTC. Its protein is CSASGLAGDNEQFF.

The chain carries TRBV11-1 and TRBJ2-7; perhaps TRBD1 as D (6 bases). Trimming pared 5 bases from V and 7 bases from J, leaving 24 bases between. The germline CDR1 and CDR2 sequences are SGHAT and FQDESV (reference sequence). The CDR3 is 16 amino acids. This chain's CDR3 is CASSQGLGRLLGEQYF. Here the CDR3 DNA reads TGTGCCAGCAGCCAGGGGTTAGGCCGATTACTCGGGGAGCAGTACTTC. The full variable domain, its missing parts supplied by reference TRBV11-1 and TRBJ2-7, is EAEVAQSPRYKITEKSQAVAFWCDPISGHATLYWYRQILGQGPELLVQFQDESVVDDSQLPKDRFSAERLKGVDSTLKIQPAELGDSAMYLCASSQGLGRLLGEQYFGPGTRLTVT.

Details on this clonotype: A much larger clone lies one base from this, so it may be a read error. V gene TRBV20-1 combines with J gene TRBJ1-1, with TRBD1 as a possible D gene (5 bases). CDR1 and CDR2 from the germline V gene are DFQATT and SNEGSKA (reference sequence). The CDR3 extends over 14 amino acids. This chain's CDR3 is CSARVGAENTKAFF. The DNA for the CDR3 is TGCAGTGCTAGAGTTGGGGCCGAGAACACTAAAGCTTTCTTT.

In its sample, this clonotype was seen many times. This rearrangement joins TRBV5-6 to TRBJ1-2, with 7 bases identical to TRBD1. There are 13 residues in the CDR3. CDR1 is SGHDT and CDR2 is YYEEEE in the germline V gene. Unmatched junction bases numbered 4, after V lost 4 bases and J lost 4 bases. CDR3 protein: CASSLTGVYGYTF. In nucleotides, the CDR3 is TGTGCCAGCAGCCTAACAGGGGTCTATGGCTACACCTTC.

This clonotype has a count of ten or more. The CDR3 coding sequence is TGTGCCAGCAGTGCATACCGGGACAGCAACGATTCACCCCTCCACTTT. Translation gives CASSAYRDSNDSPLHF. The J gene is TRBJ1-6, the V gene TRBV6-1, with TRBD1 matching over 7 bases. The germline CDR1 and CDR2 sequences are MNHNS and SASEGT. The CDR3 runs to 16 residues. Trimming took 4 bases from V and 8 from J; bases not matched to a gene: 11.

This clonotype was found many times. The chain is built from TRBV7-9 and TRBJ1-1; TRBD1 matches 8 bases. Per the germline V gene, CDR1 is SEHNR and CDR2 is FQNEAQ (reference sequence). CDR3 length: 13 amino acids. The V gene end was trimmed by 5 bases and the J gene end by 6 bases; junction bases not matched to a gene: 5. The CDR3 nucleotides read TGTGCCAGCAGCCAATCAGGGGGCCCTGAAGCTTTCTTT. Its protein is CASSQSGGPEAFF.

The CDR3 DNA reads as TGTGCCAGCAGCTTACGCGGTGGGACAGGGGGCTATGGCTACACCTTC. It yields the protein CASSLRGGTGGYGYTF. This chain uses TRBV7-2 with TRBJ1-2, with 11 positions matching TRBD1. The germline gives CDR1 SGHTA, CDR2 FQGNSA. The CDR3 covers 16 residues. V was clipped by 2 bases and J by 4 bases; unmatched bases: 6.

This clonotype was picked up many times. This sequence joins TRBV20-1 and TRBJ1-6; 9 bases agree with TRBD1. There are 17 residues in the CDR3. The germline V gene encodes CDR1 DFQATT and CDR2 SNEGSKA (reference sequence). Trimming took 6 bases from V and 7 from J; bases not matched to a gene: 16. The CDR3 DNA reads as TGCAGTGCCATGACCTACTTTATTACAGGGGGCAATTCACCCCTCCACTTT. It encodes CSAMTYFITGGNSPLHF.

In its sample, this clonotype was seen many times. The J gene is TRBJ1-5, the V gene TRBV6-1; D unresolved. Looked up from germline, CDR1 is MNHNS and CDR2 is SASEGT. This CDR3 spans 13 amino acids. Trimming took off 3 bases at V and 6 bases at J, with 9 bases between the two ends. CDR3: CASSEGLGQPQHF. The CDR3 nucleotides are TGTGCCAGCAGTGAGGGGTTGGGTCAGCCCCAGCATTTT.

This rearrangement joins TRBV29-1 to TRBJ2-7, with D possibly matching TRBD1 (6 bases). Germline lookup yields CDR1 SQVTM and CDR2 ANQGSEA. Trimming took off 8 bases at V and 1 base at J, with 12 bases between the two ends. The CDR3 sequence is 12 residues long. CDR3 sequence: CSQRQASYEQYF. Here the CDR3 DNA reads TGCAGCCAGAGACAGGCATCCTACGAGCAGTACTTC.

V and J are TRBV24-1 and TRBJ2-2; D perhaps matches TRBD1 (6 bases). The germline V and J ends were trimmed by 1 base and 6 bases, with 11 bases remaining between them. This CDR3 is 15 amino acids long. Germline V gene data show CDR1 as KGHDR and CDR2 as SFDVKD. Here the CDR3 DNA reads TGTGCCACCAGTGATTTAGGGGGAAAAGCCGGGGAGCTGTTTTTT. It translates to CATSDLGGKAGELFF.

Many counts were recorded for this clonotype. This chain joins TRBV20-1 and TRBJ2-5; 11 positions agree with TRBD2. V lost 0 bases and J lost 5; bases outside the gene matches: 11. Germline assignment: CDR1 DFQATT and CDR2 SNEGSKA (reference sequence). The CDR3 is made up of 17 amino acids. The CDR3 is CSARDIQGLAEWETQYF. The DNA of the CDR3 is TGCAGTGCTAGAGATATACAGGGACTAGCGGAATGGGAGACCCAGTACTTC.